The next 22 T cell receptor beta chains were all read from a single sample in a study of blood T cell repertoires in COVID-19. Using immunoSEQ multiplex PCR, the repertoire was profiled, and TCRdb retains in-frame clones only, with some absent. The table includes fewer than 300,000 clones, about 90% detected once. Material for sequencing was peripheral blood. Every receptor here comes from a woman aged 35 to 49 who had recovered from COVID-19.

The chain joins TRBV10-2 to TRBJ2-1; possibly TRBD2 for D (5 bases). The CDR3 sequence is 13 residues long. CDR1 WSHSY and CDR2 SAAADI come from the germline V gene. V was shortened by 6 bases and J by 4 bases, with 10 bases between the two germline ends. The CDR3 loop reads CASRGSGYNEQFF. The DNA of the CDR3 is TGCGCCAGCAGGGGGAGCGGATACAATGAGCAGTTCTTC.

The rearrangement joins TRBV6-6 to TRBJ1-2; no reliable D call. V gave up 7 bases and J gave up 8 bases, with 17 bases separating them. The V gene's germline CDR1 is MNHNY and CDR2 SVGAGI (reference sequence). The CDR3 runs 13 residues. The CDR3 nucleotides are TGTGCCAGCACTTTAGCCGGGTCGGGAGGCTACACCTTC. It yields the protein CASTLAGSGGYTF.

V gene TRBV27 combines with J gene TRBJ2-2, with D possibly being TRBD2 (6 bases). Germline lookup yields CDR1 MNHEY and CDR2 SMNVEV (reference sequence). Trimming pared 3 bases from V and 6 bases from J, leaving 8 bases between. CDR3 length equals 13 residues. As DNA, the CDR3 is TGTGCCAGCAGTTTTAGCGGTCCCGGGGAGCTGTTTTTT. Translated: CASSFSGPGELFF.

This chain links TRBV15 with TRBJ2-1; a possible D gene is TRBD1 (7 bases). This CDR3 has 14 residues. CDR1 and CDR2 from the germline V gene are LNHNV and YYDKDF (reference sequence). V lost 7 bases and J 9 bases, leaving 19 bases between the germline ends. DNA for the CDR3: TGTGCCACCACGAGTAGCCAGGGGGGTGCTGAGCAGTTCTTC. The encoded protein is CATTSSQGGAEQFF.

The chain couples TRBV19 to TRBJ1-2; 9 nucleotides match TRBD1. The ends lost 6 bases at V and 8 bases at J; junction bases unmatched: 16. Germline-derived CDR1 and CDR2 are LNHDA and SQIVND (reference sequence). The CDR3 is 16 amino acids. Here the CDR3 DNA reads TGTGCCAGTAGCCTCGAGGACTCGGACAGGGGACGGGGCTACACCTTC. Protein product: CASSLEDSDRGRGYTF.

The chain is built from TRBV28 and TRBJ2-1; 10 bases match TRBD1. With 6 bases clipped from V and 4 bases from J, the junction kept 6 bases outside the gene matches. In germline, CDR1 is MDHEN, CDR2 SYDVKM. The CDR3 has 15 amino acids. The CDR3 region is CASSSGTGEYNEQFF. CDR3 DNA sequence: TGTGCCAGCAGCTCCGGGACAGGGGAGTACAATGAGCAGTTCTTC.

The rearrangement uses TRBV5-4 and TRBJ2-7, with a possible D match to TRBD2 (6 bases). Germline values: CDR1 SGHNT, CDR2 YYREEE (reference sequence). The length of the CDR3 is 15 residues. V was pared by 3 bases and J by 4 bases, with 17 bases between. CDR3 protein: CASSSHSGGAYEQYF. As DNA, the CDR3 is TGTGCCAGCAGCTCCCACTCGGGCGGGGCTTACGAGCAGTACTTC. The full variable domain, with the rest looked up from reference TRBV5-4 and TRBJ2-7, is ETGVTQSPTHLIKTRGQQVTLRCSSQSGHNTVSWYQQALGQGPQFIFQYYREEENGRGNFPPRFSGLQFPNYSSELNVNALELDDSALYLCASSSHSGGAYEQYFGPGTRLTVT.

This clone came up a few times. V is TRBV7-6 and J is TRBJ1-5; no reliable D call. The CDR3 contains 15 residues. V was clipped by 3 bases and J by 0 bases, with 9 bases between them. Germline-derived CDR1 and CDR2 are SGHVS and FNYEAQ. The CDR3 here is CASSLYSNSNQPQHF. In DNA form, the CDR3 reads TGTGCCAGCAGCTTGTATAGTAATAGCAATCAGCCCCAGCATTTT.

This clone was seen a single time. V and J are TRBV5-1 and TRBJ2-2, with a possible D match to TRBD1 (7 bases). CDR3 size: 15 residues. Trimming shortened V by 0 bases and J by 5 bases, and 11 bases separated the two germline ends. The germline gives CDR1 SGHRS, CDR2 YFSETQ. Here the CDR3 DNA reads TGCGCCAGCAGCTTGGGACCAGGGGGGACCGGGGAGCTGTTTTTT. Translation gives CASSLGPGGTGELFF.

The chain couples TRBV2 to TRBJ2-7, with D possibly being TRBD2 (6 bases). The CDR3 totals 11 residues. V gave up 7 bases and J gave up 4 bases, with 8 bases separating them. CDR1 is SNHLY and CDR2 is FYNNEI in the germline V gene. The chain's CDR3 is CASKEGYEQYF. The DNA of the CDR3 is TGTGCCAGCAAGGAGGGGTACGAGCAGTACTTC.

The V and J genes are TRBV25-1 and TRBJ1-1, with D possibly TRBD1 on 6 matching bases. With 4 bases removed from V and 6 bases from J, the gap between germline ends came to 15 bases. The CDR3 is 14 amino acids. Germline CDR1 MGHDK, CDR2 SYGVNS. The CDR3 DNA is TGTGCCAGCAGTGCTCCCGGGACAAAGGCTGAAGCTTTCTTT. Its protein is CASSAPGTKAEAFF.

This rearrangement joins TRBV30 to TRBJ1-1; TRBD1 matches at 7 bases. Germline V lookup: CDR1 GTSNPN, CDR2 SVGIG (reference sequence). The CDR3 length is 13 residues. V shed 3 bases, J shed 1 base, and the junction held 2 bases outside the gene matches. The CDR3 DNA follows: TGTGCCTGGAGGCACAGGGGGAACACTGAAGCTTTCTTT. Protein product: CAWRHRGNTEAFF.

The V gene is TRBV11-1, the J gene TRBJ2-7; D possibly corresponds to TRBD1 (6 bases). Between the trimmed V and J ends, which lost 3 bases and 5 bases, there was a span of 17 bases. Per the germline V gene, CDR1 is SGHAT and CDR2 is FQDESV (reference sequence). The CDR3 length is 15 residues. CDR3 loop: CASSLGAGKTHEQYF. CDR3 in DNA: TGTGCCAGCAGCTTGGGGGCAGGGAAAACCCACGAGCAGTACTTC.

CDR3: CASSELVGGGAADTQYF. CDR3 nucleotides: TGTGCCAGCAGTGAATTGGTTGGCGGGGGTGCGGCGGATACGCAGTATTTT. The rearrangement joins TRBV25-1 to TRBJ2-3, with 7 positions matching TRBD2. The ends lost 1 base at V and 6 bases at J; junction bases unmatched: 13. Per the germline V gene, CDR1 is MGHDK and CDR2 is SYGVNS. The CDR3 contains 17 residues.

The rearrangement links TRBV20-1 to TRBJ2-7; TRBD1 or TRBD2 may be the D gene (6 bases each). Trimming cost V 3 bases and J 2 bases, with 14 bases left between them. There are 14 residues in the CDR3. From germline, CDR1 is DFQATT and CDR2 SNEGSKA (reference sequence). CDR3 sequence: CSASGGTPTYEQYF. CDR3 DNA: TGCAGTGCTAGTGGGGGGACACCTACCTACGAGCAGTACTTC.

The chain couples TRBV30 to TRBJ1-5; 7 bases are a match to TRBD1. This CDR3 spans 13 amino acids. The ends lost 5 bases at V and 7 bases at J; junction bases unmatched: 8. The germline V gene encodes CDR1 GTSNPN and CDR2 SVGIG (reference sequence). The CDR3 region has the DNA TGTGCCTGGTCGACAGGGTCTCGGCAGCCCCAGCATTTT. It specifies CAWSTGSRQPQHF.

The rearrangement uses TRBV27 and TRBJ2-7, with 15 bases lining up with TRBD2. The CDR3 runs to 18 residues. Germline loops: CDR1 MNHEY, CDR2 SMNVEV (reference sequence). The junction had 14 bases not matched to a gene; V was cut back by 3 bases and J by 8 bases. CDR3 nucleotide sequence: TGTGCCAGCAGTTTCTTGGGACTAGCGGGGGGCCACCCTACGCAGCAGTACTTC. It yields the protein CASSFLGLAGGHPTQQYF.

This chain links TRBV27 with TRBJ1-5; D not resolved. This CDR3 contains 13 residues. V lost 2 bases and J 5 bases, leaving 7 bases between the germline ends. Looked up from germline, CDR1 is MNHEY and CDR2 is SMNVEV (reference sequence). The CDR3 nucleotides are TGTGCCAGCAGTTTACGGGGAGATCAGCCCCAGCATTTT. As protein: CASSLRGDQPQHF.

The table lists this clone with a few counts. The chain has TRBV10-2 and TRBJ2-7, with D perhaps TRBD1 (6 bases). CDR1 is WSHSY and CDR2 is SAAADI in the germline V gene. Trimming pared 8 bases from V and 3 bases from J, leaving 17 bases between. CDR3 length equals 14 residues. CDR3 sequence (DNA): TGCGCCAGCGTCCAAGAGAGGGGGATCTACGAGCAGTACTTC. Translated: CASVQERGIYEQYF.

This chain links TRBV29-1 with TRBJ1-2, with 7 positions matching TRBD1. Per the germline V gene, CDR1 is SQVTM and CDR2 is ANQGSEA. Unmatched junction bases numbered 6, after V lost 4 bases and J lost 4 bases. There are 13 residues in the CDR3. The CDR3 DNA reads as TGCAGCGTTGCGACAGGGTACGGCTATGGCTACACCTTC. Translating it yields CSVATGYGYGYTF.

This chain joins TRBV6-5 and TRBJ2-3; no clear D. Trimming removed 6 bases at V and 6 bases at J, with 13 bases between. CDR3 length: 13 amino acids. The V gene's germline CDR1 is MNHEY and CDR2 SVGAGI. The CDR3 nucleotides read TGTGCCAGCAGGGAGCTTGACGGGGATACGCAGTATTTT. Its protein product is CASRELDGDTQYF.

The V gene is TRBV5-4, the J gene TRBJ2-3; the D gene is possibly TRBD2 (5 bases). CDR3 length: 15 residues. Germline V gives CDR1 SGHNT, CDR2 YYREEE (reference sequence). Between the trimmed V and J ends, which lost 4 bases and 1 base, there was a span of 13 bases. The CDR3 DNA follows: TGTGCCAGCAGCCCTGAGGTCGGGGGCACAGATACGCAGTATTTT. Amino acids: CASSPEVGGTDTQYF.